This T cell receptor beta chain appears in the sequencing data of a study of vaccination effects on CD4 cells after COVID-19. Points from the study as a whole: Whether induced by infection or by vaccine, clones showed marked clonal contraction late after vaccination.

Using viral peptide pools, the ViraFEST assay grew out antigen-specific CD4+ T cells prior to sequencing. Following culture for around 10 days, CD4+ T cells were isolated. Among the vaccine recipients, none had a prior SARS-CoV-2 infection, and nucleocapsid antibodies were negative. With about 9.8 ug/ml peptides and around 9.6 IU/ml IL-2, approximately 2.2 million PBMC per well were cultured. Fresh IL-2-containing medium replaced half the medium on days 3 and 7. Sequencing was performed with immunoSEQ multiplex PCR; in TCRdb, only in-frame clones are kept and a portion is missing. The table records tens of thousands of clones, roughly three quarters of them present only once. The trim removed 6 bases at V and 6 bases at J, leaving 8 bases unmatched. CDR3 length equals 15 residues. Germline V gives CDR1 SEHNR, CDR2 FQNEAQ (reference sequence). This clone was detected a few times. The antigen is unknown.

The chain combines TRBV7-9 with TRBJ2-1, with 10 bases aligning to TRBD2. The specimen comprised CD4+ T cells from PBMCs cultured with HCoV-NL63 spike peptides, sampled before COVID-19 vaccination. The sequence came from a human donor who received a COVID-19 vaccine. CDR3 nucleotides: TGTGCCAGCAGTCCCGGGACTAGCGTGAGCAATGAGCAGTTCTTC. Residues: CASSPGTSVSNEQFF.